This entry describes one T cell receptor (beta chain). The antigen remains undetermined. TCR beta VDJ and CDR3 were profiled, and genomic DNA was the template. TCRdb analysed the reads with MiXCR anew, one entry per CDR3 protein. This sample has approximately 80,000 distinct CDR3 sequences, with roughly 70% found just once. CDR1 is SNHLY, CDR2 FYNNEI, per germline. The CDR3 totals 15 residues. J was trimmed by 1 base and V by 3 bases; bases with no gene match: 1. All patients picked for sequencing had shown, by flow cytometry, an expansion of CD8+CD57+ cells. The study sampled blood from patients who had received no therapy. This record comes from a study of CD8+CD57+ T cells in acquired aplastic anemia. Study overall: DNA per sorted CD4+ or CD8+ sample ranged about 0.19 to 30 ug, averaging 3.2 ug. Points from the study as a whole: Patients showed no significant difference from controls in CD8+ Simpson's diversity.

The sequence was collected from a human donor with aplastic anemia. The source material was sorted CD4+, CD8+, or CD8+CD57+ T cells (not recorded which) from PBMCs. The V call is TRBV2, the J call TRBJ2-1, with 9 bases aligning to TRBD1. CDR3 in DNA: TGTGCCAGCAGTGAGACAGGGGGGTCCTACAATGAGCAGTTCTTC. It encodes CASSETGGSYNEQFF. The full variable domain, in which reference TRBV2 and TRBJ2-1 provide the parts outside the CDR3, is EPEVTQTPSHQVTQMGQEVILRCVPISNHLYFYWYRQILGQKVEFLVSFYNNEISEKSEIFDDQFSVERPDGSNFTLKIRSTKLEDSAMYFCASSETGGSYNEQFFGPGTRLTVL.